The clone carrying this T cell receptor (beta chain) was seen a handful of times. Per the germline V gene, CDR1 is LGHNA and CDR2 is YNFKEQ. The CDR3 sequence is 15 residues long. V lost 0 bases, J lost 9 bases, and 15 bases lay in between. Using immunoSEQ multiplex PCR, the repertoire was profiled, and TCRdb retains in-frame clones only, with some absent. The table includes over 75,000 clones, 85% detected once. The record originates from a study of control samples from healthy donors and cancer patients. The V call is TRBV4-2, the J call TRBJ2-1; possible D gene TRBD2, 6 bases. This clonotype was obtained from a man aged 25-40 years in good health. The source material was blood. This chain's CDR3 is CASSQETRERAEQFF. CDR3 sequence (DNA): TGTGCCAGCAGCCAAGAAACCAGAGAGCGGGCTGAGCAGTTCTTC.